Shown below are 14 T cell receptor beta chains from a single sample sequenced in a study of blood T cells in healthy people across ages (dated by TCRdb to the mid-2010s). The library came from 5' RACE. The sample was run on an Illumina HiSeq 2500. A second roughly 6 to 11 cycle PCR used a sample-barcoded 5' primer and a J-beta primer mix. TCRdb trimmed public reads at Q25 via fastp, called clones via MiXCR and kept in-frame beta chains. Each entry is one CDR3 protein sequence, shown with its most common DNA and genes. In all, the sample holds more than 800,000 distinct CDR3 sequences, and around 45% of those were seen once. The ten largest account for 15% to 20% of the sample. Sequencing was carried out using blood. The source is a woman aged 55-70 years in good health.

The V call is TRBV5-1, the J call TRBJ2-7; D not resolved. CDR1 is SGHRS, CDR2 YFSETQ, per germline. This CDR3 region has 15 residues. V gave up 3 bases and J gave up 0 bases, with 13 bases separating them. CDR3 nucleotides: TGCGCCAGCAGCTCAACTCCGGAGAGCTCCTACGAGCAGTACTTC. It specifies CASSSTPESSYEQYF.

The rearrangement uses TRBV9 and TRBJ2-7, with D perhaps being TRBD1 or TRBD2 (5 bases each). This CDR3 spans 14 amino acids. Deletions cut 0 bases from V and 4 bases from J, with 11 bases between. Germline assignment: CDR1 SGDLS and CDR2 YYNGEE. CDR3 sequence (DNA): TGTGCCAGCAGCGTAGGGGGGAGCCAATACGAGCAGTACTTC. This codes for CASSVGGSQYEQYF. Full variable domain (rest looked up from reference TRBV9 and TRBJ2-7): DSGVTQTPKHLITATGQRVTLRCSPRSGDLSVYWYQQSLDQGLQFLIQYYNGEERAKGNILERFSAQQFPDLHSELNLSSLELGDSALYFCASSVGGSQYEQYFGPGTRLTVT.

This clonotype was counted at least ten times. This sequence joins TRBV5-5 and TRBJ2-3; a weak D match, TRBD1 (5 bases). The CDR3 contains 15 residues. CDR1 SGHKS and CDR2 YYEKEE come from the germline V gene (reference sequence). Trimming left V 3 bases short and J 1 base short, with 12 bases between. CDR3 residues: CASSSRDPRTDTQYF. CDR3 DNA sequence: TGTGCCAGCAGCTCCAGGGATCCACGCACAGATACGCAGTATTTT.

Many counts were recorded for this clonotype. The chain joins TRBV15 to TRBJ2-7; tentative D call: TRBD1 (6 bases). The length of the CDR3 is 14 residues. Trimming shortened V by 0 bases and J by 2 bases, and 8 bases separated the two germline ends. CDR1 LNHNV and CDR2 YYDKDF come from the germline V gene (reference sequence). CDR3 protein: CATSREGATYEQYF. For the CDR3, the DNA is TGTGCCACCAGCAGAGAGGGGGCTACCTACGAGCAGTACTTC. The full variable domain, its missing parts supplied by reference TRBV15 and TRBJ2-7, is DAMVIQNPRYQVTQFGKPVTLSCSQTLNHNVMYWYQQKSSQAPKLLFHYYDKDFNNEADTPDNFQSRRPNTSFCFLDIRSPGLGDTAMYLCATSREGATYEQYFGPGTRLTVT.

The rearrangement links TRBV6-6 to TRBJ2-1, with 7 nucleotides matching TRBD2. Germline CDR1 and CDR2: MNHNY and SVGAGI (reference sequence). The V and J ends lost 2 bases and 13 bases, in that order; junction bases with no gene match: 8. The CDR3 is 13 amino acids. CDR3 amino acids: CASSYGLDRGQFF. DNA of the CDR3: TGTGCCAGCAGTTACGGACTAGATCGGGGACAGTTCTTC.

This chain joins TRBV20-1 and TRBJ2-7; 7 bases line up with TRBD2. Germline V CDR1 and CDR2: DFQATT, SNEGSKA (reference sequence). This CDR3 spans 14 amino acids. Trimming removed 3 bases from V and 7 bases from J; junction bases left unmatched: 12. The CDR3 region has the DNA TGCAGTGCTAGGGGGGAGGGTTCCTACAATGAGCAGTACTTC. Translating it yields CSARGEGSYNEQYF.

This clonotype was seen only a few times. This chain connects TRBV7-2 to TRBJ1-1; 8 bases match TRBD1. The length of the CDR3 is 15 residues. Germline trimming cut 4 bases from V and 5 bases from J; bases unmatched to any gene: 9. From germline, CDR1 is SGHTA and CDR2 FQGNSA. CDR3 DNA: TGTGCCAGCAGCTCAGATACAGGGGGGAGGACTGAAGCTTTCTTT. Protein sequence: CASSSDTGGRTEAFF. Using reference TRBV7-2 and TRBJ1-1 for the parts outside the CDR3, the full variable domain is GAGVSQSPSNKVTEKGKDVELRCDPISGHTALYWYRQSLGQGLEFLIYFQGNSAPDKSGLPSDRFSAERTGGSVSTLTIQRTQQEDSAVYLCASSSDTGGRTEAFFGQGTRLTVV.

In its sample, this clonotype was seen a few times. The chain joins TRBV20-1 to TRBJ2-1; D remains unclear. The V gene's germline CDR1 is DFQATT and CDR2 SNEGSKA (reference sequence). Trimming left V 3 bases short and J 13 bases short, with 10 bases between. The CDR3 extends over 10 amino acids. CDR3 protein: CSASQETQFF. In nucleotides, the CDR3 is TGCAGTGCTAGCCAGGAGACCCAGTTCTTC.

The chain links TRBV3-1 to TRBJ2-5; unclear D gene. The closer fit of TRBJ2-1 to the DNA end suggests the J call may be wrong. The length of the CDR3 is 17 residues. The V gene's germline CDR1 is LGHDT and CDR2 YNNKEL (reference sequence). The CDR3 DNA follows: TGTGCCAGCAGCCAAGAAGGCTTGCCGTTGACTCAAGAGACCCAGTTCTTC. This codes for CASSQEGLPLTQETQFF.

This clonotype has only a few counts. V usage is TRBV4-1 and J usage is TRBJ2-5; perhaps TRBD2 as D (5 bases). Deletions cut 2 bases from V and 1 base from J, with 11 bases between. The CDR3 extends over 15 amino acids. CDR1 MGHRA and CDR2 YSYEKL come from the germline V gene. The CDR3 DNA reads as TGCGCCAGCAGCCAATTCAGAGGGCTCCAAGAGACCCAGTACTTC. Translated, it gives CASSQFRGLQETQYF.

Details on this clonotype: This may come from a read error, since a much larger clone is one base off. The V and J genes are TRBV2 and TRBJ2-5, with 12 bases fitting TRBD2. The CDR3 consists of 15 residues. The V and J ends lost 4 bases and 0 bases, in that order; junction bases with no gene match: 0. Per germline, CDR1 SNHLY and CDR2 FYNNEI. The DNA for the CDR3 is TGTGCCAGCAGTGGACTAGCGGGGGACCAAGAGACCCAGTACTTC. Residues: CASSGLAGDQETQYF. Drawing the rest from reference TRBV2 and TRBJ2-5, the complete variable domain is EPEVTQTPSHQVTQMGQEVILRCVPISNHLYFYWYRQILGQKVEFLVSFYNNEISEKSEIFDDQFSVERPDGSNFTLKIRSTKLEDSAMYFCASSGLAGDQETQYFGPGTRLLVL.

The chain combines TRBV12-3 or TRBV12-4 with TRBJ2-1; 15 positions match TRBD2. Trimming removed 4 bases from V and 0 bases from J; junction bases left unmatched: 7. The CDR3 totals 19 residues. The CDR3 bases are TGTGCCAGCAGTTATAGGGGACTAGCGGGAGGCAGCTCCTACAATGAGCAGTTCTTC. It specifies CASSYRGLAGGSSYNEQFF.

The chain is built from TRBV6-5 and TRBJ2-1; D is ambiguous. The CDR3 loop spans 12 amino acids. Germline V gene data show CDR1 as MNHEY and CDR2 as SVGAGI. Trimming pared 2 bases from V and 12 bases from J, leaving 11 bases between. Here the CDR3 reads CASSYPAGRQFF. The CDR3, as DNA: TGTGCCAGCAGTTACCCGGCCGGACGGCAGTTCTTC.

The rearrangement uses TRBV6-1 and TRBJ2-5; D is unresolved. V gave up 7 bases and J gave up 11 bases, with 23 bases separating them. The CDR3 sequence is 14 residues long. Germline lookup yields CDR1 MNHNS and CDR2 SASEGT. This CDR3 reads CASIPENSYSEQYF. In DNA, the CDR3 is TGTGCCAGCATCCCGGAGAACTCCTATAGTGAGCAGTACTTC.